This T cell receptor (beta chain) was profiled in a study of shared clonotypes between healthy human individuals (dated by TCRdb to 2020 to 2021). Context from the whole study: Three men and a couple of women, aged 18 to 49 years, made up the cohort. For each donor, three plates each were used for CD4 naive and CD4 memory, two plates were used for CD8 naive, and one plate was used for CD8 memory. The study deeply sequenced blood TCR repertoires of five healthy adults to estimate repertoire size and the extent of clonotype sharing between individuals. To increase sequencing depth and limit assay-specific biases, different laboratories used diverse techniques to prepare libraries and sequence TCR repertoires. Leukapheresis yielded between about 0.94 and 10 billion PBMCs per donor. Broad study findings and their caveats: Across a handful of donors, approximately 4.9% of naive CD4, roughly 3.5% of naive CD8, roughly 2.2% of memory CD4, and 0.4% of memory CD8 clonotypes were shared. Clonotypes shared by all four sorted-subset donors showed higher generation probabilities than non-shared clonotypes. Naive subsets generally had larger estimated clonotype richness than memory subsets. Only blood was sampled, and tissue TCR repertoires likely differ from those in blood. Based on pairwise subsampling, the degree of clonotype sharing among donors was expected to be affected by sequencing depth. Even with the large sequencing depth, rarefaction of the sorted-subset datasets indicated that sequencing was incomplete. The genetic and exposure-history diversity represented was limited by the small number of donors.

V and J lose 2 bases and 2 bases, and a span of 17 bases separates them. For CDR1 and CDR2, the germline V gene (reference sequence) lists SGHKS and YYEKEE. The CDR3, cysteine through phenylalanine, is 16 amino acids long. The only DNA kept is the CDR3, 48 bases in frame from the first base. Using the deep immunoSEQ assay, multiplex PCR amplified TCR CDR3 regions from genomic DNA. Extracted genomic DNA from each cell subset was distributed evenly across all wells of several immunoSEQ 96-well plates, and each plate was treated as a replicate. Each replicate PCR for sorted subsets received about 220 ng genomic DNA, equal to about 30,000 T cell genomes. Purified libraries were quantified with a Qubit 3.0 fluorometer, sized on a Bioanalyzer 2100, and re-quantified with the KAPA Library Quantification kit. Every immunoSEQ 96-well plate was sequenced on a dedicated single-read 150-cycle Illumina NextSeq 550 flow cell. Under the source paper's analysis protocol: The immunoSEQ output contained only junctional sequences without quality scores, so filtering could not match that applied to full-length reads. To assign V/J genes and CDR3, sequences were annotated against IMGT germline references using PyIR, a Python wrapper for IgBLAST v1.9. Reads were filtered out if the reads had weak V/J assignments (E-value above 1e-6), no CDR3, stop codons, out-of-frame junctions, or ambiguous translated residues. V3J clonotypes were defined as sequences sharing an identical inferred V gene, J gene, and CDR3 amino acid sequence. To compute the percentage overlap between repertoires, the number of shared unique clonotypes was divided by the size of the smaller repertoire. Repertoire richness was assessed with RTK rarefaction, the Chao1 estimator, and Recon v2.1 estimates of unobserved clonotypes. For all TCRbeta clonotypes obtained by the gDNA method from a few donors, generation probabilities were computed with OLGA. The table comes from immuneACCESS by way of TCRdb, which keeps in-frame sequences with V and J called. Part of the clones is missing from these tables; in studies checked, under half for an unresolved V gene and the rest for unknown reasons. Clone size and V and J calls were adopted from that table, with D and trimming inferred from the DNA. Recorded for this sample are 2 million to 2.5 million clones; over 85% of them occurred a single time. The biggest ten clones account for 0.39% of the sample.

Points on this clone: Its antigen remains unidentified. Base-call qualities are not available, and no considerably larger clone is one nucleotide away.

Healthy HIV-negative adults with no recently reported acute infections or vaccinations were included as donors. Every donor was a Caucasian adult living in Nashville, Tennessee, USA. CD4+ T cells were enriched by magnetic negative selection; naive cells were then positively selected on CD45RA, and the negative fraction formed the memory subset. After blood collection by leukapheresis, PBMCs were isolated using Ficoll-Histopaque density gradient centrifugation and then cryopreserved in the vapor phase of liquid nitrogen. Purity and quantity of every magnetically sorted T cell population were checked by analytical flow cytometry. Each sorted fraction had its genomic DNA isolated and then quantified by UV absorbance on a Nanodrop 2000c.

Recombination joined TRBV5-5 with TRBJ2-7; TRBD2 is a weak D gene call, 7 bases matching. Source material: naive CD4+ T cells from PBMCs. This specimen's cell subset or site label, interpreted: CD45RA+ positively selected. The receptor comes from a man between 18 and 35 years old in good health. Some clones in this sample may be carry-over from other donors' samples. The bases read TGTGCCAGCAGCTTTGCGGGGGCACCAGGCACCTACGAGCAGTACTTC. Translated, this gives CASSFAGAPGTYEQYF. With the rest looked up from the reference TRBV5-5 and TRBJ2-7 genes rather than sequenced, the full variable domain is DAGVTQSPTHLIKTRGQQVTLRCSPISGHKSVSWYQQVLGQGPQFIFQYYEKEERGRGNFPDRFSARQFPNYSSELNVNALLLGDSALYLCASSFAGAPGTYEQYFGPGTRLTVT.